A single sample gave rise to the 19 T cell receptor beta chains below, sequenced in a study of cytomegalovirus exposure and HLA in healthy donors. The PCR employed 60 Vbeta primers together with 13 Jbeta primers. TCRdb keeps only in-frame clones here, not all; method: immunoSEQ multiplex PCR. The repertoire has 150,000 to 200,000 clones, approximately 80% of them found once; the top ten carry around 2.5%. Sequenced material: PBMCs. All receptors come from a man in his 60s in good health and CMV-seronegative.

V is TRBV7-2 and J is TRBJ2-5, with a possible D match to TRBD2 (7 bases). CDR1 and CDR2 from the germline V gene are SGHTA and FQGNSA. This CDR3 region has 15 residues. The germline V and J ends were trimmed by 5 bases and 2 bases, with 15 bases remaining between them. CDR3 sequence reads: CASSRGRGGQETQYF. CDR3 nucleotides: TGTGCCAGCAGCCGAGGGAGGGGGGGGCAAGAGACCCAGTACTTC.

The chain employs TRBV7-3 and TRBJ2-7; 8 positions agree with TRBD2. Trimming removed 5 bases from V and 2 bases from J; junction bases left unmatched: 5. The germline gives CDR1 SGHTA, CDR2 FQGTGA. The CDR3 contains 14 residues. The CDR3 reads CASSPGGIPYEQYF. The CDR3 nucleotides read TGTGCCAGCAGCCCGGGGGGGATCCCCTACGAGCAGTACTTC.

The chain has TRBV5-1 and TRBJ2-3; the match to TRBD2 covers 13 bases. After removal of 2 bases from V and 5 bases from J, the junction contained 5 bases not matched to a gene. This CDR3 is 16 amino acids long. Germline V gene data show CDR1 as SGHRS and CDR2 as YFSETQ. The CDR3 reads CASSFELAGGRDTQYF. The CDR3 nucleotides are TGCGCCAGCAGCTTCGAACTAGCGGGGGGGCGAGATACGCAGTATTTT.

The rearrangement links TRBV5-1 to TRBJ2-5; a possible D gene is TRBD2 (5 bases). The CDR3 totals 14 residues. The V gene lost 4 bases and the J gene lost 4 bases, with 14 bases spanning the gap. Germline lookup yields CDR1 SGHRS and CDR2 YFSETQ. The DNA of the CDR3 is TGCGCCAGCAGCCAATCTAGCTCTGTAGAGACCCAGTACTTC. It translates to CASSQSSSVETQYF.

For the CDR3, the DNA is TGTGCCAGCAGTGTGACAGGGGATGGGGACACTGAAGCTTTCTTT. This codes for CASSVTGDGDTEAFF. V and J are TRBV6-1 and TRBJ1-1; 8 nucleotides align to TRBD1. The CDR3 consists of 15 residues. Germline values: CDR1 MNHNS, CDR2 SASEGT. V trimming: 4 bases; J trimming: 3 bases; junction bases outside the gene matches: 7.

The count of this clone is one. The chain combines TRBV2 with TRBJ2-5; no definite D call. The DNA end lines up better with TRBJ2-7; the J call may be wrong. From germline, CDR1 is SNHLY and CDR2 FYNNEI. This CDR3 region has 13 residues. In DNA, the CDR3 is TGTGCCACCGCCCGGGTGTTTTCCTACGAGCAGTACTTC. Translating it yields CATARVFSYEQYF.

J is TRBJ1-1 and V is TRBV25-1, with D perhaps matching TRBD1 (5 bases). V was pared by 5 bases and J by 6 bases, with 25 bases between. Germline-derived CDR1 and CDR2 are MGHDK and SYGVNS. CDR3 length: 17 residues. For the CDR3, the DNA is TGTGCCAGCAGTCTAGGGAGCACAGGAGGGTTTAACGCTGAAGCTTTCTTT. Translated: CASSLGSTGGFNAEAFF.

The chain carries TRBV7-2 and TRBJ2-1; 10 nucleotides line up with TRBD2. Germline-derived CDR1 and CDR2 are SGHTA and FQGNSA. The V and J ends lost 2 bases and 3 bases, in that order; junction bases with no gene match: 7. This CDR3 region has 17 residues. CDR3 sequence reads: CASSLSGAGGFYNEQFF. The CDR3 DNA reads TGTGCCAGCAGCTTAAGTGGAGCGGGAGGGTTCTACAATGAGCAGTTCTTC.

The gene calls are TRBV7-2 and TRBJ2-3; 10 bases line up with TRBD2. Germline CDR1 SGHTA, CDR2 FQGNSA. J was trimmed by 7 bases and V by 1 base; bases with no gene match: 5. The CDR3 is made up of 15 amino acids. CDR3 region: CASSLEVAGGHTQYF. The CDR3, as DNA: TGTGCCAGCAGCTTAGAGGTAGCGGGAGGCCATACGCAGTATTTT.

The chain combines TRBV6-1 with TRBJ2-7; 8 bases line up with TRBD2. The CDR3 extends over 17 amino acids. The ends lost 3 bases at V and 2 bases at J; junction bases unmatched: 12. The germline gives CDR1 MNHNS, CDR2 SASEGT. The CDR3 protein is CASSDLTPAGATYEQYF. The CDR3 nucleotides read TGTGCCAGCAGTGACTTAACCCCAGCGGGGGCCACCTACGAGCAGTACTTC.

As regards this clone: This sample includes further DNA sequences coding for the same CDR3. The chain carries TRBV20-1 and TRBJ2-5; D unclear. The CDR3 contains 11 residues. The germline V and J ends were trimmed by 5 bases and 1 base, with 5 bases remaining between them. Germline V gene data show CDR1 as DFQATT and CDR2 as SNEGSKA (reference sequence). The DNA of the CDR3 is TGCAGTGCTCTATTCCAAGAGACCCAGTACTTC. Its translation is CSALFQETQYF.

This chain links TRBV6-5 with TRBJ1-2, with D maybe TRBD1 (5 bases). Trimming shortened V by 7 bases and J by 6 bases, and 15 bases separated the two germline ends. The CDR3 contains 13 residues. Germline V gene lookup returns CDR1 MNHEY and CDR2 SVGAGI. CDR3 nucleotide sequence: TGTGCCAGCACCAAGTCGGGGGGTGATGGCTACACCTTC. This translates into CASTKSGGDGYTF.

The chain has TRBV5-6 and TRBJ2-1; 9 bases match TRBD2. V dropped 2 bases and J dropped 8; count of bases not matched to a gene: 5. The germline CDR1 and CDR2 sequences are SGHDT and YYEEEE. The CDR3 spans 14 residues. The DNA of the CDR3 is TGTGCCAGCAGCTTAGTAGCGGGGGATCATGAGCAGTTCTTC. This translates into CASSLVAGDHEQFF.

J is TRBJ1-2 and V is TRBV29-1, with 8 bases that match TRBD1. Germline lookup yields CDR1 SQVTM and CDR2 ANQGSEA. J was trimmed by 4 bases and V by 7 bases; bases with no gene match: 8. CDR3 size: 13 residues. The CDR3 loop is CSAWTGISYGYTF. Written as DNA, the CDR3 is TGCAGCGCTTGGACAGGGATCTCCTATGGCTACACCTTC.

The CDR3 protein is CASTVRREGTEAFF. DNA of the CDR3: TGTGCCAGCACCGTCCGACGAGAGGGCACTGAAGCTTTCTTT. The chain recombines TRBV6-6 with TRBJ1-1; D gene uncertain. The V end was cut by 7 bases, the J end by 4 bases, with 16 bases between. The length of the CDR3 is 14 residues. Germline V lookup: CDR1 MNHNY, CDR2 SVGAGI (reference sequence).

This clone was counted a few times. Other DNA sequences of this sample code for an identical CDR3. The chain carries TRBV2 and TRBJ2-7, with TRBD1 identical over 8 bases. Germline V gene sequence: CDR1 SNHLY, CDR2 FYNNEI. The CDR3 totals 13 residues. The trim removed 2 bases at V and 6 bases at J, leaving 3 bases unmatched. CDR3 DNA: TGTGCCAGCAGTGAACAGGGGGCGGGCGAGCAGTACTTC. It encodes CASSEQGAGEQYF.

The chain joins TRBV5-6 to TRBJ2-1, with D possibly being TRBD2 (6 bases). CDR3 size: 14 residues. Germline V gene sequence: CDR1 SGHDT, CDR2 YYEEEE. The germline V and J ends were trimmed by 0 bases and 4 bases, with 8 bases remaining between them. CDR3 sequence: CASSLGDLYNEQFF. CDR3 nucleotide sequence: TGTGCCAGCAGCTTGGGGGACTTATACAATGAGCAGTTCTTC.

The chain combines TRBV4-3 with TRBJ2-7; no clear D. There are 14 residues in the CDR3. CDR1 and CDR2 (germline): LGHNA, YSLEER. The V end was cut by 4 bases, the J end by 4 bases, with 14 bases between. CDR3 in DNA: TGCGCCAGCAGCCTCAGACTTGGCGCATACGAGCAGTACTTC. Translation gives CASSLRLGAYEQYF.

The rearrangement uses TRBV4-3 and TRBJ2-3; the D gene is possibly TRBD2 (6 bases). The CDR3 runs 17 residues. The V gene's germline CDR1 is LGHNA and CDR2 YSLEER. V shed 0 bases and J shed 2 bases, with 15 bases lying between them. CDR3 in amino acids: CASSQDPGLSFTDTQYF. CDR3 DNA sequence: TGCGCCAGCAGCCAAGATCCTGGACTATCTTTCACAGATACGCAGTATTTT.